Listed below are T cell receptor beta chains from one sample, sequenced in a study of T-cell reconstitution after alpha-beta-depleted transplantation in children. TCRdb ran MiXCR on the PCR reads and lists one entry per CDR3 protein. The profile shows roughly 590,000 distinct CDR3 sequences, approximately 15% of them singletons. The sample here was PBMCs from the stem cell graft donor, taken from the stem cell graft. These TCRs come from a human donor who donated a stem cell graft to a child with acute myeloid leukemia. The CDR3 runs from the conserved cysteine through the conserved F or W. Fields, in order: J gene, clone size, D gene, V gene, CDR3 protein, CDR3 DNA. The D gene is left open where the match is weak. Some rows have no size entry. The others give once, few or many, or a class for an expanded clone.

TRBJ2-5 few NA TRBV7-2 CASSSTSGRLMTQYF TGTGCCAGCAGCTCTACCTCTGGACGGCTAATGACCCAGTACTTC
TRBJ1-5 NA NA TRBV20-1 CSASAPGRGNQPQHF TGCAGTGCTAGTGCCCCGGGACGGGGAAATCAGCCCCAGCATTTT
TRBJ2-7 many NA TRBV6-2/TRBV6-3 CASSYGAPYEQYF TGTGCCAGCAGTTACGGGGCCCCCTACGAGCAGTACTTC
TRBJ2-3 NA NA TRBV12-3/TRBV12-4 CASKGGATDTQYF TGTGCCAGCAAGGGGGGGGCCACAGATACGCAGTATTTT
TRBJ2-2 NA TRBD1 TRBV9 CASSVERGLGSGELFF TGTGCCAGCAGCGTTGAGAGGGGGCTGGGGTCCGGGGAGCTGTTTTTT
TRBJ1-5 many TRBD1 TRBV20-1 CSARTGGISNQPQHF TGCAGTGCTCGGACAGGGGGGATAAGCAATCAGCCCCAGCATTTT
TRBJ1-2 NA NA TRBV6-1 CASTQGSRGVYGYTF TGTGCCAGCACCCAAGGCTCGAGGGGGGTCTATGGCTACACCTTC
TRBJ1-1 many TRBD1 TRBV29-1 CSVAGTGEGDTEAFF TGCAGCGTAGCCGGGACAGGGGAAGGAGACACTGAAGCTTTCTTT
TRBJ2-7 few TRBD2 TRBV29-1 CSVSMGLRAYEQYF TGCAGCGTTAGTATGGGACTACGAGCCTACGAGCAGTACTTC
TRBJ2-1 many TRBD2 TRBV5-1 CASSLRTSGEQFF TGCGCCAGCAGCTTAAGGACTAGCGGTGAGCAGTTCTTC
TRBJ1-2 many NA TRBV20-1 CSAIRDPYGYTF TGCAGTGCTATTCGGGACCCTTATGGCTACACCTTC
TRBJ2-2 NA TRBD1 TRBV5-1 CASSLATGGTGELFF TGCGCCAGCAGCTTGGCTACAGGGGGTACCGGGGAGCTGTTTTTT
TRBJ1-1 NA NA TRBV6-5 CASMEGSEAFF TGTGCCAGCATGGAGGGGAGTGAAGCTTTCTTT
TRBJ2-7 NA NA TRBV12-3/TRBV12-4 CASTGTLSSYEQYF TGTGCCAGCACTGGGACACTGAGCTCCTACGAGCAGTACTTC
TRBJ1-1 NA NA TRBV7-3 CASSQNGGRTTEAFF TGTGCCAGCAGCCAAAACGGGGGGCGAACCACTGAAGCTTTCTTT
TRBJ1-2 many NA TRBV20-1 CSASPLWGQDYGYTF TGCAGTGCTAGCCCCTTATGGGGGCAGGACTATGGCTACACCTTC
TRBJ2-1 NA TRBD2 TRBV20-1 CSARQGPKRGLYNEQFF TGCAGTGCTAGACAGGGTCCTAAGCGGGGGCTTTACAATGAGCAGTTCTTC
TRBJ2-1 many TRBD2 TRBV20-1 CSAIPWAGGSNEQFF TGCAGTGCTATTCCCTGGGCGGGGGGGTCGAATGAGCAGTTCTTC
TRBJ2-1 NA NA TRBV7-9 CASNGQSYNEQFF TGTGCCAGCAACGGACAGTCCTACAATGAGCAGTTCTTC
TRBJ2-2 once NA TRBV7-9 CASSLTMERAGELFF TGTGCCAGCAGCTTAACCATGGAGCGGGCCGGGGAGCTGTTTTTT
TRBJ1-2 NA NA TRBV4-1 CASSQDPTRSNYGYTF TGCGCCAGCAGCCAAGATCCGACACGGAGTAACTATGGCTACACCTTC
TRBJ2-2 NA TRBD1 TRBV6-5 CASSARGQGATGELFF TGTGCCAGCAGTGCCCGGGGACAGGGGGCGACCGGGGAGCTGTTTTTT
TRBJ2-5 NA TRBD2 TRBV11-2 CASSRASGDQETQYF TGTGCCAGCAGCAGGGCTAGCGGGGACCAAGAGACCCAGTACTTC
TRBJ2-3 NA NA TRBV7-6 CASSYLANTDTQYF TGTGCCAGCAGCTATCTAGCGAACACAGATACGCAGTATTTT
TRBJ1-2 many NA TRBV20-1 CSAREGRQVGGYTF TGCAGTGCTAGAGAGGGCCGTCAGGTCGGTGGCTACACCTTC
TRBJ2-3 many NA TRBV10-3 CAISDRAGPREDTQYF TGTGCCATCAGTGATCGGGCAGGGCCCAGGGAAGATACGCAGTATTTT
TRBJ2-7 few NA TRBV7-2 CASSFAPSYEQYF TGTGCCAGCAGCTTCGCCCCCTCCTACGAGCAGTACTTC